This T cell receptor (beta chain) was retrieved from a study of control samples from healthy donors and cancer patients. The protocol was immunoSEQ multiplex PCR, while the TCRdb copy is restricted to in-frame clones and leaves out a portion. Counted here are about 140,000 clones, roughly 89% occurring once; the ten biggest clones make up about 11%. Germline CDR1 reads SGHVS; CDR2 reads FQNEAQ. The germline V and J ends were trimmed by 5 bases and 3 bases, with 16 bases remaining between them. This CDR3 has 15 amino acids. Sequenced: blood. The clonotype was recovered from a man aged 30 to 39 in good health. The rearrangement uses TRBV7-8 and TRBJ1-2, with a possible D match to TRBD1 (5 bases). In DNA, the CDR3 is TGTGCCAGCAGCGACGATGGCAGGGCTTACTATGGCTACACCTTC. It codes for CASSDDGRAYYGYTF. Full variable domain (rest looked up from reference TRBV7-8 and TRBJ1-2): GAGVSQSPRYKVAKRGQDVALRCDPISGHVSLFWYQQALGQGPEFLTYFQNEAQLDKSGLPSDRFFAERPEGSVSTLKIQRTQQEDSAVYLCASSDDGRAYYGYTFGSGTRLTVV.